The sequence of this TCR beta chain was determined in a study of cytomegalovirus exposure and HLA in healthy donors. Study findings and constraints: TCR beta V- and J-gene trimming, according to a later analysis, was linked to a missense DCLRE1C variant.

A remark on this clone: Its cognate antigen is unknown.

From germline, CDR1 is MDHEN and CDR2 SYDVKM. This CDR3 is 14 amino acids long. The ends were cut back, 7 bases at V and 12 bases at J, with 24 bases in the middle. Vbeta (60) and Jbeta (13) primers were used in the PCR. The method was immunoSEQ multiplex PCR; TCRdb's version includes in-frame clones alone and lacks a portion of them. This table holds about 120,000 clones, around 78% found once. Material for sequencing was PBMCs. The TCR comes from a woman aged 40 to 50 in good health and CMV-seronegative. The chain is built from TRBV28 and TRBJ1-2, with D possibly TRBD1 on 6 matching bases. In nucleotides, the CDR3 is TGTGCCAGCACTTCCCCGGGAAAGGGGGGGTCGGACACCTTC. It translates to CASTSPGKGGSDTF.